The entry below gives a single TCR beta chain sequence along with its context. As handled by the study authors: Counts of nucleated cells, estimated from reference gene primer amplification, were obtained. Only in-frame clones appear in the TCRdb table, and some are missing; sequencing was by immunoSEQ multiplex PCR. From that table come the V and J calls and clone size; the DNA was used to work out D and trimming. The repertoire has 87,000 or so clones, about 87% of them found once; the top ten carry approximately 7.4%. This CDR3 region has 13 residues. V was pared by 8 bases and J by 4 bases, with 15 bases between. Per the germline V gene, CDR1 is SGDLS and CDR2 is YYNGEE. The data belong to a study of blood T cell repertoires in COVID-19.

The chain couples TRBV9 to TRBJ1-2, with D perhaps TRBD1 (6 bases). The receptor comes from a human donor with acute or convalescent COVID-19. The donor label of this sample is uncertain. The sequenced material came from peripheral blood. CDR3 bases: TGTGCCAGTACAAGCGACAGGACCTATGGCTACACCTTC. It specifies CASTSDRTYGYTF.